Each of the 30 T cell receptor beta chains below was sequenced from the same sample in a study of blood T cell repertoires in COVID-19. Repertoires were generated with immunoSEQ multiplex PCR, while TCRdb's copy carries only in-frame clones and drops some. The sample lists just over 95,000 clones, 82% occurring once. Material for sequencing was peripheral blood. The receptors come from a man aged 80 or over with acute or convalescent COVID-19.

This clone was seen only a few times. The gene calls are TRBV5-8 and TRBJ2-7; 9 bases are a match to TRBD1. Unmatched junction bases numbered 7, after V lost 0 bases and J lost 6 bases. The length of the CDR3 is 15 residues. Germline V CDR1 and CDR2: SGHTS, YDEGEE. The CDR3 sequence is CASSLGGTGSSEQYF. CDR3 coding DNA: TGTGCCAGCAGCTTGGGGGGGACAGGGTCGAGCGAGCAGTACTTC.

The V gene is TRBV10-1, the J gene TRBJ1-2; 7 bases are shared with TRBD1. Germline assignment: CDR1 WNHNN and CDR2 SYGVQD (reference sequence). The CDR3 consists of 13 residues. V gave up 0 bases and J gave up 6 bases; unmatched junction bases: 1. CDR3 sequence: CASSESTGNGYTF. The CDR3 bases are TGCGCCAGCAGTGAGTCGACAGGGAATGGCTACACCTTC.

The gene calls are TRBV4-1 and TRBJ2-7, with 9 bases identical to TRBD2. The V gene's germline CDR1 is MGHRA and CDR2 YSYEKL. V lost 0 bases and J lost 1; bases outside the gene matches: 4. The CDR3 is 16 amino acids. The CDR3 DNA reads TGCGCCAGCAGCCAAGAGGAGACTAGCGGATCCTACGAGCAGTACTTC. Amino acid sequence: CASSQEETSGSYEQYF.

This clone has a single count. The rearrangement links TRBV19 to TRBJ1-4, with 9 bases that match TRBD1. Losses at the gene ends were 7 bases for V and 8 bases for J; bases not matched to a gene: 8. Germline values: CDR1 LNHDA, CDR2 SQIVND (reference sequence). The CDR3 covers 14 residues. This chain's CDR3 is CASTEGDRDEKLFF. CDR3 coding DNA: TGTGCCAGTACCGAAGGGGACAGGGACGAAAAACTGTTTTTT.

The rearrangement links TRBV6-5 to TRBJ1-6; 9 bases are shared with TRBD1. Unmatched junction bases numbered 2, after V lost 7 bases and J lost 7 bases. CDR3 length: 13 residues. CDR1 and CDR2 from the germline V gene are MNHEY and SVGAGI. This CDR3 reads CASIGTGNSPLHF. The CDR3 region has the DNA TGTGCCAGCATCGGGACAGGGAATTCACCCCTCCACTTT.

The chain has TRBV13 and TRBJ2-1, with a weak D call TRBD1 (6 bases). Germline assignment: CDR1 PRHDT and CDR2 FYEKMQ (reference sequence). The germline V and J ends were trimmed by 5 bases and 4 bases, with 15 bases remaining between them. The CDR3 sequence is 15 residues long. The CDR3 DNA sequence: TGTGCCAGCAGCACGGACAGACCATCTTACAATGAGCAGTTCTTC. This translates into CASSTDRPSYNEQFF.

The chain combines TRBV7-2 with TRBJ2-7; weak D call: TRBD2 (7 bases). Germline V gene lookup returns CDR1 SGHTA and CDR2 FQGNSA. The CDR3 sequence is 16 residues long. V lost 5 bases, J lost 4 bases, and 21 bases lay in between. The CDR3 sequence is CASSQLARGAVYEQYF. Here the CDR3 DNA reads TGTGCCAGCAGCCAGCTAGCTCGGGGGGCGGTGTACGAGCAGTACTTC.

The CDR3 is CASSLGQLNYGYTF. The CDR3 DNA reads TGTGCCAGCAGTTTGGGACAGCTTAACTATGGCTACACCTTC. This chain connects TRBV6-5 to TRBJ1-2, with TRBD1 matching 7 bases. The CDR3 runs to 14 residues. Germline CDR1 is MNHEY and CDR2 is SVGAGI. The V segment lost 4 bases and the J segment 1 base; nucleotides outside the gene matches: 3.

The table lists this clone with a few counts. The gene calls are TRBV28 and TRBJ1-5; D call uncertain. V was trimmed by 5 bases and J by 4 bases, leaving 3 bases between them. This CDR3 region has 11 residues. Germline lookup yields CDR1 MDHEN and CDR2 SYDVKM. The CDR3 loop is CASSVNQPQHF. CDR3 DNA: TGTGCCAGCAGTGTAAATCAGCCCCAGCATTTT.

This clone turned up a few times. The chain is built from TRBV10-1 and TRBJ2-1, with TRBD2 identical over 8 bases. The junction had 3 bases not matched to a gene; V was cut back by 3 bases and J by 5 bases. The CDR3 runs to 14 residues. The germline gives CDR1 WNHNN, CDR2 SYGVQD (reference sequence). Written as DNA, the CDR3 is TGCGCCAGCAGTGACGGGGGGGTGGACAATGAGCAGTTCTTC. Protein product: CASSDGGVDNEQFF.

The chain employs TRBV5-4 and TRBJ2-1; 10 bases fit TRBD1. Germline CDR1 reads SGHNT; CDR2 reads YYREEE (reference sequence). The J segment lost 14 bases and the V segment lost 3 bases, leaving 2 bases of the junction unmatched. The CDR3 spans 11 residues. In DNA form, the CDR3 reads TGTGCCAGCAGCTCCGGACAGGGGGAGTTCTTC. Its protein is CASSSGQGEFF.

This sequence joins TRBV5-5 and TRBJ1-5; 8 bases are shared with TRBD1. V dropped 5 bases and J dropped 3; count of bases not matched to a gene: 4. The V gene's germline CDR1 is SGHKS and CDR2 YYEKEE (reference sequence). This CDR3 spans 14 amino acids. In DNA, the CDR3 is TGTGCCAGCAGTTCGGGACAGGACAATCAGCCCCAGCATTTT. It translates to CASSSGQDNQPQHF.

CDR3 region: CSVDFGGRQETQYF. In DNA, the CDR3 is TGCAGCGTTGATTTCGGGGGGAGACAAGAGACCCAGTACTTC. The V gene is TRBV29-1, the J gene TRBJ2-5; 7 bases line up with TRBD2. This CDR3 spans 14 amino acids. V shed 3 bases and J 2 bases; nucleotides not matched to a gene: 6. The germline CDR1 and CDR2 sequences are SQVTM and ANQGSEA.

The chain employs TRBV5-1 and TRBJ2-7; D may be TRBD1 (5 bases). In germline, CDR1 is SGHRS, CDR2 YFSETQ. This CDR3 region has 16 residues. V lost 2 bases and J lost 5, with 20 bases in between. This CDR3 reads CASSLLSVQGPHEQYF. The CDR3 DNA follows: TGCGCCAGCAGCTTACTCTCCGTCCAGGGTCCCCACGAGCAGTACTTC.

The CDR3 here is CASSLRRGGLYNEQFF. CDR3 DNA sequence: TGTGCCAGCAGCTTAAGGCGGGGGGGCCTCTACAATGAGCAGTTCTTC. The genes are TRBV7-2 and TRBJ2-1, with 9 bases matching TRBD2. The CDR3 runs 16 residues. V dropped 2 bases and J dropped 3; count of bases not matched to a gene: 5. Germline CDR1 and CDR2: SGHTA and FQGNSA. The full variable domain, completed using reference TRBV7-2 and TRBJ2-1, is GAGVSQSPSNKVTEKGKDVELRCDPISGHTALYWYRQSLGQGLEFLIYFQGNSAPDKSGLPSDRFSAERTGGSVSTLTIQRTQQEDSAVYLCASSLRRGGLYNEQFFGPGTRLTVL.

CDR3 in DNA: TGTGCCAGCAGCACGAGAACTGGCTGGAGTGAAAAACTGTTTTTT. Translating it yields CASSTRTGWSEKLFF. The chain uses TRBV13 and TRBJ1-4; D is undetermined. In germline, CDR1 is PRHDT, CDR2 FYEKMQ (reference sequence). This CDR3 is built from 15 residues. Trimming removed 5 bases at V and 7 bases at J, with 17 bases between.

The chain employs TRBV18 and TRBJ1-3; D is undetermined. The CDR3 covers 16 residues. Deletions cut 2 bases from V and 0 bases from J, with 11 bases between. The germline V gene encodes CDR1 KGHSH and CDR2 LQKENI. The DNA for the CDR3 is TGTGCCAGCTCACCATTGCAGGAACCCTCTGGAAACACCATATATTTT. The encoded protein is CASSPLQEPSGNTIYF.

The rearrangement links TRBV9 to TRBJ2-2; the D gene is possibly TRBD2 (6 bases). CDR1 and CDR2 from the germline V gene are SGDLS and YYNGEE. Trimming removed 4 bases from V and 6 bases from J, with 13 bases in between. This CDR3 has 14 residues. The CDR3: CASSSLGGPGELFF. CDR3 nucleotides: TGTGCCAGCAGCTCCTTGGGGGGACCCGGGGAGCTGTTTTTT.

This sequence joins TRBV5-6 and TRBJ2-1; D is possibly TRBD1 (5 bases). CDR3 size: 15 residues. Looked up from germline, CDR1 is SGHDT and CDR2 is YYEEEE. With 0 bases removed from V and 0 bases from J, the gap between germline ends came to 7 bases. The CDR3 reads CASSLVQGSYNEQFF. The CDR3 DNA sequence: TGTGCCAGCAGCTTGGTGCAGGGCTCCTACAATGAGCAGTTCTTC.

V is TRBV9 and J is TRBJ2-2; D not certain. Germline V gene data show CDR1 as SGDLS and CDR2 as YYNGEE. CDR3 length: 14 amino acids. V lost 0 bases to trimming and J lost 4 bases, with 7 bases between them. CDR3 bases: TGTGCCAGCAGCGTAGGGCCGGGCACCGGGGAGCTGTTTTTT. Translating it yields CASSVGPGTGELFF.

This sequence joins TRBV2 and TRBJ1-5, with D tentatively TRBD1 (5 bases). The germline V gene encodes CDR1 SNHLY and CDR2 FYNNEI. V dropped 4 bases and J dropped 6 bases, with 13 bases sitting between them. CDR3 length: 14 amino acids. In nucleotides, the CDR3 is TGTGCCAGCAGTGGGCAGGGAGGAGGTCAGCCCCAGCATTTT. Its translation: CASSGQGGGQPQHF.

This clone was observed once. CDR3 nucleotides: TGTGCCAGCAGATCAATCCCCCCTCCGGTGCGTGAGCAGTACTTC. Encoded protein: CASRSIPPPVREQYF. The chain is built from TRBV11-2 and TRBJ2-7, with D uncertain. Germline V CDR1 and CDR2: SGHAT, FQNNGV. The CDR3 spans 15 residues. V was clipped by 6 bases and J by 7 bases, with 22 bases between them.

V is TRBV9 and J is TRBJ2-3; D not resolved. CDR3 length: 15 amino acids. Trimming removed 1 base from V and 0 bases from J, with 9 bases in between. CDR1 is SGDLS and CDR2 is YYNGEE in the germline V gene. This CDR3 is CASSVLGVSTDTQYF. The CDR3 DNA reads as TGTGCCAGCAGCGTACTAGGCGTTAGCACAGATACGCAGTATTTT.

The chain has TRBV18 and TRBJ2-5; TRBD2 agrees at 11 bases. The CDR3 totals 15 residues. Germline CDR1 reads KGHSH; CDR2 reads LQKENI. Germline trimming cut 3 bases from V and 2 bases from J; bases unmatched to any gene: 2. Written as DNA, the CDR3 is TGTGCCAGCTCACCTGCTAGCGGGGGGCAAGAGACCCAGTACTTC. Its protein is CASSPASGGQETQYF.

This chain joins TRBV29-1 and TRBJ1-2; D remains unclear. Germline V gives CDR1 SQVTM, CDR2 ANQGSEA. The CDR3 loop spans 10 amino acids. Between the trimmed V and J ends, which lost 3 bases and 6 bases, there was a span of 5 bases. The CDR3 DNA is TGCAGCGTTGACGCAGATGGCTACACCTTC. This gives the protein CSVDADGYTF.

The V and J genes are TRBV5-5 and TRBJ2-1, with 10 bases lining up with TRBD2. Germline V lookup: CDR1 SGHKS, CDR2 YYEKEE (reference sequence). The CDR3 runs 16 residues. The ends lost 4 bases at V and 8 bases at J; junction bases unmatched: 12. Here the CDR3 DNA reads TGTGCCAGCAGCACATATCCCCCTAGCGGGAGTGATGAGCAGTTCTTC. The encoded protein is CASSTYPPSGSDEQFF. Full variable domain (rest looked up from reference TRBV5-5 and TRBJ2-1): DAGVTQSPTHLIKTRGQQVTLRCSPISGHKSVSWYQQVLGQGPQFIFQYYEKEERGRGNFPDRFSARQFPNYSSELNVNALLLGDSALYLCASSTYPPSGSDEQFFGPGTRLTVL.

CDR3 amino acids: CASSLVARELFF. Written as DNA, the CDR3 is TGTGCCAGCAGCTTGGTGGCCCGGGAGCTGTTTTTT. The genes are TRBV5-6 and TRBJ2-2; D remains ambiguous. The CDR3 length is 12 residues. V was trimmed by 0 bases and J by 9 bases, leaving 6 bases between them. The germline V gene encodes CDR1 SGHDT and CDR2 YYEEEE.

V gene TRBV6-2 or TRBV6-3 combines with J gene TRBJ2-1; D is unresolved. The CDR3 totals 15 residues. V lost 0 bases to trimming and J lost 10 bases, with 16 bases between them. Germline values: CDR1 MNHEY, CDR2 SVGEGT. CDR3 amino acids: CASSYSSMASREQFF. CDR3 bases: TGTGCCAGCAGTTACTCGTCCATGGCTAGTCGCGAGCAGTTCTTC.

The J gene is TRBJ2-2, the V gene TRBV5-1; D gene uncertain. In germline, CDR1 is SGHRS, CDR2 YFSETQ. Trimming pared 4 bases from V and 5 bases from J, leaving 9 bases between. CDR3 size: 13 residues. The CDR3 bases are TGCGCCAGCAGCCAACTAAAAACCGGGGAGCTGTTTTTT. This codes for CASSQLKTGELFF.

The chain has TRBV5-1 and TRBJ2-2; 7 nucleotides line up with TRBD1. V dropped 5 bases and J dropped 4; count of bases not matched to a gene: 8. The CDR3 is made up of 15 amino acids. The germline gives CDR1 SGHRS, CDR2 YFSETQ. CDR3 sequence (DNA): TGCGCCAGCAGACCCGGGACAGTTGGCACCGGGGAGCTGTTTTTT. Translation gives CASRPGTVGTGELFF. The whole variable domain, remainder taken from reference TRBV5-1 and TRBJ2-2, is KAGVTQTPRYLIKTRGQQVTLSCSPISGHRSVSWYQQTPGQGLQFLFEYFSETQRNKGNFPGRFSGRQFSNSRSEMNVSTLELGDSALYLCASRPGTVGTGELFFGEGSRLTVL.